The 32 T cell receptor beta chains below come from one sample, sequenced in a study of T cell responses to AZD1222 COVID-19 vaccine. Clones were read by immunoSEQ multiplex PCR, and TCRdb kept only the in-frame ones, dropping some. The sample lists about 150,000 clones, about nine tenths occurring once. This specimen consisted of peripheral blood, obtained 28 days after the second AZD1222 dose. The origin of the receptors is an adult who received the AZD1222 COVID-19 vaccine.

The CDR3 DNA sequence: TGTGCCAGCAGTGAAGGTGGGGACTACGTCGAGCAGTACTTC. Translated: CASSEGGDYVEQYF. The chain combines TRBV2 with TRBJ2-7; 7 bases are a match to TRBD2. Germline V gene data show CDR1 as SNHLY and CDR2 as FYNNEI. The CDR3 runs 14 residues. V lost 1 base, J lost 6 bases, and 6 bases stayed unmatched.

The rearrangement uses TRBV14 and TRBJ2-7; D is uncertain. This CDR3 comprises 13 residues. CDR1 SGHDN and CDR2 FVKESK come from the germline V gene. V was clipped by 4 bases and J by 3 bases, with 10 bases between them. Here the CDR3 reads CASSPAPHYEQYF. The CDR3 DNA is TGTGCCAGCAGCCCCGCTCCACACTACGAGCAGTACTTC.

The CDR3 sequence is CASSEPNRVNTEAFF. CDR3 nucleotide sequence: TGTGCCAGCAGTGAACCGAACAGGGTGAACACTGAAGCTTTCTTT. The chain uses TRBV6-1 and TRBJ1-1, with D possibly being TRBD1 (6 bases). The CDR3 sequence is 15 residues long. The V and J ends lost 2 bases and 0 bases respectively, with 10 bases between them. Germline V gives CDR1 MNHNS, CDR2 SASEGT.

This rearrangement joins TRBV2 to TRBJ1-6, with D possibly matching TRBD1 (5 bases). With 6 bases removed from V and 4 bases from J, the gap between germline ends came to 13 bases. The CDR3 loop spans 15 amino acids. Germline-derived CDR1 and CDR2 are SNHLY and FYNNEI. The CDR3 reads CASRPGRNYNSPLHF. The CDR3 region has the DNA TGTGCCAGCAGACCGGGACGGAATTATAATTCACCCCTCCACTTT.

The chain recombines TRBV7-6 with TRBJ2-7; no definite D call. V lost 1 base and J lost 0, with 7 bases in between. Germline assignment: CDR1 SGHVS and CDR2 FNYEAQ. The CDR3 runs to 14 residues. The CDR3 here is CASSLGHLSYEQYF. The CDR3 coding sequence is TGTGCCAGCAGCTTAGGGCACCTCTCCTACGAGCAGTACTTC. Full variable domain (rest looked up from reference TRBV7-6 and TRBJ2-7): GAGVSQSPRYKVTKRGQDVALRCDPISGHVSLYWYRQALGQGPEFLTYFNYEAQQDKSGLPNDRFSAERPEGSISTLTIQRTEQRDSAMYRCASSLGHLSYEQYFGPGTRLTVT.

This chain links TRBV29-1 with TRBJ2-1; D call uncertain. CDR3 length: 12 residues. V lost 6 bases and J 8 bases, leaving 14 bases between the germline ends. CDR1 SQVTM and CDR2 ANQGSEA come from the germline V gene. CDR3 in DNA: TGCAGCGTCAATCCGGGCGGCGATGAGCAGTTCTTC. This translates into CSVNPGGDEQFF.

This clone was seen only once. The chain employs TRBV18 and TRBJ1-1, with D perhaps TRBD1 (5 bases). The CDR3 spans 16 residues. V lost 3 bases and J 0 bases, leaving 14 bases between the germline ends. CDR1 and CDR2 (germline): KGHSH, LQKENI. The DNA for the CDR3 is TGTGCCAGCTCACCCCCGGGTGGGGCAATGAACACTGAAGCTTTCTTT. Protein product: CASSPPGGAMNTEAFF.

The rearrangement links TRBV5-5 to TRBJ1-2, with 7 bases lining up with TRBD1. The CDR3 spans 15 residues. The junction had 10 bases not matched to a gene; V was cut back by 3 bases and J by 5 bases. Germline V gives CDR1 SGHKS, CDR2 YYEKEE (reference sequence). This CDR3 reads CASSSGGGQIYGYTF. The DNA of the CDR3 is TGTGCCAGCAGCTCAGGTGGGGGACAGATATATGGCTACACCTTC.

The chain joins TRBV27 to TRBJ1-1; D is unresolved. This CDR3 is 15 amino acids long. Looked up from germline, CDR1 is MNHEY and CDR2 is SMNVEV (reference sequence). Deletions cut 5 bases from V and 2 bases from J, with 15 bases between. The CDR3 is CASSPSWSGNTEAFF. The CDR3 DNA sequence: TGTGCCAGCAGTCCCTCTTGGAGTGGTAACACTGAAGCTTTCTTT.

This clone was counted once. This chain uses TRBV19 with TRBJ2-1; 7 bases align to TRBD2. Losses at the gene ends were 10 bases for V and 10 bases for J; bases not matched to a gene: 22. From germline, CDR1 is LNHDA and CDR2 SQIVND (reference sequence). The CDR3 loop spans 16 amino acids. Written as DNA, the CDR3 is TGTGCCACCCTAGACAGCGGGGTCCACCACTGGGGCGAGCAGTTCTTC. It encodes CATLDSGVHHWGEQFF.

This sequence joins TRBV11-3 and TRBJ2-1, with 8 bases fitting TRBD2. CDR1 SGHNT and CDR2 YENEEA come from the germline V gene. The length of the CDR3 is 13 residues. V was pared by 5 bases and J by 10 bases, with 7 bases of the junction left unmatched. The CDR3 bases are TGTGCCAGCAGCCCCTTTAGCGGGACCGAGCAGTTCTTC. Translating gives CASSPFSGTEQFF. The whole variable domain, filled in from reference TRBV11-3 and TRBJ2-1, reads EAGVVQSPRYKIIEKKQPVAFWCNPISGHNTLYWYLQNLGQGPELLIRYENEEAVDDSQLPKDRFSAERLKGVDSTLKIQPAELGDSAVYLCASSPFSGTEQFFGPGTRLTVL.

The V and J genes are TRBV16 and TRBJ1-5; no reliable D call. The CDR3 has 14 amino acids. V shed 3 bases and J shed 0 bases, with 6 bases lying between them. Germline assignment: CDR1 KGHSY and CDR2 FQNENV. CDR3 DNA: TGTGCCAGCAGCCAGCAGAATAGCAATCAGCCCCAGCATTTT. Translated, it gives CASSQQNSNQPQHF.

The J gene is TRBJ2-5, the V gene TRBV27; D might be TRBD2 (5 bases). V dropped 0 bases and J dropped 5 bases, with 7 bases sitting between them. CDR1 and CDR2 (germline): MNHEY, SMNVEV (reference sequence). The CDR3 loop spans 13 amino acids. As DNA, the CDR3 is TGTGCCAGCAGTTTATCGGACTGGGAGACCCAGTACTTC. It encodes CASSLSDWETQYF.

In this sample, this clone turned up a few times. The chain is built from TRBV6-6 and TRBJ1-2; no clear D gene. The CDR3 has 12 amino acids. From germline, CDR1 is MNHNY and CDR2 SVGAGI (reference sequence). V lost 6 bases and J lost 3, with 8 bases in between. The DNA of the CDR3 is TGTGCCAGCAGCGCGGATCACTATGGCTACACCTTC. It translates to CASSADHYGYTF.

The V call is TRBV25-1, the J call TRBJ1-5; TRBD1 matches at 8 bases. CDR1 is MGHDK and CDR2 is SYGVNS in the germline V gene. The CDR3 is made up of 15 amino acids. Unmatched junction bases numbered 6, after V lost 4 bases and J lost 4 bases. CDR3 region: CASSGTGPVNQPQHF. In DNA form, the CDR3 reads TGTGCCAGCAGTGGGACAGGGCCAGTGAATCAGCCCCAGCATTTT.

V is TRBV2 and J is TRBJ2-5; 7 positions match TRBD2. Germline CDR1 reads SNHLY; CDR2 reads FYNNEI. This CDR3 region has 14 residues. The ends lost 3 bases at V and 7 bases at J; junction bases unmatched: 8. CDR3 sequence: CASSETSRTGTQYF. The CDR3 nucleotides are TGTGCCAGCAGTGAGACTAGCCGTACCGGGACCCAGTACTTC.

The rearrangement links TRBV6-5 to TRBJ1-2; D ambiguous. CDR3 length: 14 residues. V was clipped by 0 bases and J by 0 bases, with 5 bases between them. Germline assignment: CDR1 MNHEY and CDR2 SVGAGI. The CDR3 region is CASSYSSANYGYTF. CDR3 nucleotides: TGTGCCAGCAGTTACTCTTCAGCTAACTATGGCTACACCTTC.

The chain is built from TRBV7-9 and TRBJ1-1, with D perhaps matching TRBD1 (6 bases). The CDR3 is made up of 14 amino acids. From germline, CDR1 is SEHNR and CDR2 FQNEAQ (reference sequence). V lost 2 bases and J lost 3, with 10 bases in between. DNA of the CDR3: TGTGCCAGCAGCTTACTCGGGGGCCACACTGAAGCTTTCTTT. It specifies CASSLLGGHTEAFF.

The chain recombines TRBV5-6 with TRBJ1-1; no definite D call. Germline V CDR1 and CDR2: SGHDT, YYEEEE. The CDR3 contains 13 residues. Trimming cost V 3 bases and J 2 bases, with 8 bases left between them. The CDR3 spells CASSSIGNTEAFF. DNA for the CDR3: TGTGCCAGCAGCTCTATCGGAAACACTGAAGCTTTCTTT.

This clone was found once. The chain joins TRBV10-2 to TRBJ1-1; TRBD1 might be the D (5 bases). This CDR3 is 16 amino acids long. V was cut by 3 bases and J by 7 bases, with 21 bases left in between. CDR1 and CDR2 from the germline V gene are WSHSY and SAAADI. The DNA of the CDR3 is TGCGCCAGCAGTGACCCCGGGGTCAGGGAGAGGGGTGAAGCTTTCTTT. Translated, it gives CASSDPGVRERGEAFF.

In this sample, this clone turned up a few times. The chain is built from TRBV25-1 and TRBJ1-2; 9 nucleotides agree with TRBD1. This CDR3 is 11 amino acids long. Germline CDR1 reads MGHDK; CDR2 reads SYGVNS. After removal of 10 bases from V and 7 bases from J, the junction contained 4 bases not matched to a gene. The CDR3 bases are TGTGCCACCAGGACAGGGGCTGGCTACACCTTC. It specifies CATRTGAGYTF.

V gene TRBV4-2 combines with J gene TRBJ1-2; possibly TRBD1 for D (5 bases). The CDR3 has 15 residues. Germline lookup yields CDR1 LGHNA and CDR2 YNFKEQ. The V end was cut by 0 bases, the J end by 4 bases, with 12 bases between. The CDR3 loop reads CASSQEGENGYGYTF. For the CDR3, the DNA is TGTGCCAGCAGCCAAGAAGGGGAAAACGGCTATGGCTACACCTTC.

Only one count was recorded for this clone. The chain couples TRBV23-1 to TRBJ1-1, with a weak D call TRBD1 (6 bases). TRBV23-1 is annotated as an ORF whose role is uncertain. CDR3 length: 15 amino acids. Trimming took off 3 bases at V and 5 bases at J, with 16 bases between the two ends. CDR3 protein: CASSHPDRNVTEAFF. The CDR3 nucleotides read TGCGCCAGCAGTCACCCGGACAGAAACGTGACTGAAGCTTTCTTT.

The chain is built from TRBV6-2 or TRBV6-3 and TRBJ2-3; 8 nucleotides align to TRBD2. CDR3 length equals 18 residues. V was pared by 2 bases and J by 9 bases, with 19 bases of the junction left unmatched. CDR1 is MNHEY, CDR2 SVGEGT, per germline. In DNA form, the CDR3 reads TGTGCCAGCAGTTACCCCCCGTTGGGCGGGAGGTTAAGGGAAACGCAGTATTTT. Its protein is CASSYPPLGGRLRETQYF.

The sample holds one count of this clone. V and J are TRBV10-3 and TRBJ2-1, with 8 nucleotides matching TRBD2. Trimming took 5 bases from V and 7 from J; bases not matched to a gene: 13. Germline V gives CDR1 ENHRY, CDR2 SYGVKD. The CDR3 spans 16 residues. Here the CDR3 reads CAISSASAGVGNEQFF. In DNA, the CDR3 is TGTGCCATCAGTTCCGCCTCAGCGGGAGTCGGAAATGAGCAGTTCTTC.

Only one count was recorded for this clone. The chain employs TRBV6-1 and TRBJ2-5; D remains unclear. With 2 bases removed from V and 0 bases from J, the gap between germline ends came to 16 bases. The CDR3 runs 17 residues. Germline V gene sequence: CDR1 MNHNS, CDR2 SASEGT. This chain's CDR3 is CASSEFPGLGDQETQYF. The CDR3 nucleotides are TGTGCCAGCAGTGAATTCCCAGGTCTGGGTGACCAAGAGACCCAGTACTTC.

CDR3 residues: CAWRGGSSYNEQFF. CDR3 sequence (DNA): TGTGCCTGGAGGGGGGGGAGCTCCTACAATGAGCAGTTCTTC. The chain carries TRBV30 and TRBJ2-1; 7 nucleotides match TRBD2. The CDR3 sequence is 14 residues long. Trimming took 3 bases from V and 0 from J; bases not matched to a gene: 2. The germline V gene has CDR1 GTSNPN and CDR2 SVGIG (reference sequence).

This clone was detected only once. The CDR3 bases are TGTGCCAGCAGCTTAGGTAACAGGGATGAAAAACTGTTTTTT. This encodes CASSLGNRDEKLFF. The chain couples TRBV7-9 to TRBJ1-4; TRBD1 is a possible D gene (6 bases). In germline, CDR1 is SEHNR, CDR2 FQNEAQ (reference sequence). The CDR3 runs 14 residues. V was clipped by 1 base and J by 6 bases, with 9 bases between them.

The chain combines TRBV12-5 with TRBJ1-2; D uncertain. CDR3 length: 15 amino acids. The germline V gene has CDR1 LGHNT and CDR2 FRNRAP. V dropped 1 base and J dropped 4 bases, with 13 bases sitting between them. The CDR3 DNA reads as TGTGCTAGTGGTTTGGCCTCCGGGATAATCTATGGCTACACCTTC. Residues: CASGLASGIIYGYTF. The entire variable domain, with the rest obtained from reference TRBV12-5 and TRBJ1-2, is as follows: DARVTQTPRHKVTEMGQEVTMRCQPILGHNTVFWYRQTMMQGLELLAYFRNRAPLDDSGMPKDRFSAEMPDATLATLKIQPSEPRDSAVYFCASGLASGIIYGYTFGSGTRLTVV.

In its sample, this clone was seen once. The rearrangement links TRBV10-1 to TRBJ2-7; a weak D match, TRBD2 (6 bases). The V gene's germline CDR1 is WNHNN and CDR2 SYGVQD (reference sequence). This CDR3 is built from 14 residues. V was pared by 2 bases and J by 2 bases, with 10 bases between. The CDR3 DNA reads as TGCGCCAGCAGTGAGGCGGGGAGGCCCTACGAGCAGTACTTC. Its protein product is CASSEAGRPYEQYF.

This sequence joins TRBV29-1 and TRBJ1-1; D might be TRBD1 (6 bases). The germline V gene has CDR1 SQVTM and CDR2 ANQGSEA. Trimming left V 0 bases short and J 8 bases short, with 10 bases between. The CDR3 runs 12 residues. CDR3 DNA: TGCAGCGTTGAAGAGGGACACCAGGAAGCTTTCTTT. Protein sequence: CSVEEGHQEAFF.

This clone appeared once. The CDR3 loop is CASSISFGNGELFF. The DNA for the CDR3 is TGTGCCAGTAGTATATCATTCGGGAACGGGGAGCTGTTTTTT. The chain couples TRBV19 to TRBJ2-2; D is possibly TRBD2 (5 bases). V lost 2 bases, J lost 7 bases, and 11 bases lay in between. Germline values: CDR1 LNHDA, CDR2 SQIVND (reference sequence). The CDR3 totals 14 residues.